Below, 23 T cell receptor beta chains from the same sample are listed, as sequenced in a study of technical replicates of blood from a handful of donors. TCRdb's table, derived via immunoSEQ multiplex PCR, lists solely in-frame clones and lacks some. The table lists 70,000 to 80,000 clones, around 92% of them singletons. Sequenced material: T cells isolated from PBMCs. The receptors originated from a human donor in good health.

The chain is built from TRBV11-2 and TRBJ2-7; 10 nucleotides match TRBD2. Germline V CDR1 and CDR2: SGHAT, FQNNGV. The J segment lost 0 bases and the V segment lost 4 bases, leaving 6 bases of the junction unmatched. This CDR3 contains 16 residues. CDR3 region: CASSSLTSGHSYEQYF. For the CDR3, the DNA is TGTGCCAGCAGCTCTTTGACTAGCGGGCACTCCTACGAGCAGTACTTC.

This chain joins TRBV28 and TRBJ1-2, with D perhaps TRBD1 (5 bases). Germline loops: CDR1 MDHEN, CDR2 SYDVKM. The CDR3 covers 13 residues. Trimming cost V 10 bases and J 4 bases, with 16 bases left between them. CDR3 residues: CATILTGSYGYTF. CDR3 coding DNA: TGTGCCACCATCCTAACAGGTTCCTATGGCTACACCTTC.

The V gene is TRBV5-4, the J gene TRBJ1-3; 10 bases map to TRBD1. J lost 3 bases, V lost 4 bases, and 4 bases had no gene match. Germline V lookup: CDR1 SGHNT, CDR2 YYREEE (reference sequence). The CDR3 covers 15 residues. The DNA of the CDR3 is TGTGCCAGCAGCGAAGACAGGGGGCATGGAAACACCATATATTTT. Amino acid sequence: CASSEDRGHGNTIYF. Full variable domain (missing parts from reference TRBV5-4 and TRBJ1-3): ETGVTQSPTHLIKTRGQQVTLRCSSQSGHNTVSWYQQALGQGPQFIFQYYREEENGRGNFPPRFSGLQFPNYSSELNVNALELDDSALYLCASSEDRGHGNTIYFGEGSWLTVV.

The chain carries TRBV7-2 and TRBJ2-5, with 7 bases identical to TRBD1. In germline, CDR1 is SGHTA, CDR2 FQGNSA. The V and J ends lost 1 base and 6 bases, in that order; junction bases with no gene match: 8. This CDR3 is 15 amino acids long. CDR3 in amino acids: CASSLETGTGKTQYF. CDR3 coding DNA: TGTGCCAGCAGCTTAGAGACAGGGACCGGGAAGACCCAGTACTTC.

The chain has TRBV27 and TRBJ2-1, with D tentatively TRBD2 (6 bases). The CDR3 consists of 13 residues. Trimming left V 3 bases short and J 7 bases short, with 10 bases between. Germline V gene lookup returns CDR1 MNHEY and CDR2 SMNVEV (reference sequence). In nucleotides, the CDR3 is TGTGCCAGCAGTTTGGCCGGGGGAAATGAGCAGTTCTTC. Encoded protein: CASSLAGGNEQFF.

This rearrangement joins TRBV4-1 to TRBJ2-3; no firm D call. V dropped 3 bases and J dropped 2 bases, with 9 bases sitting between them. The CDR3 spans 14 residues. CDR1 is MGHRA and CDR2 is YSYEKL in the germline V gene. CDR3 sequence (DNA): TGCGCCAGCAGCCAGGGCAGCATCACAGATACGCAGTATTTT. Encoded protein: CASSQGSITDTQYF.

This clone was seen a single time. V gene TRBV20-1 combines with J gene TRBJ1-1; 7 nucleotides agree with TRBD1. From germline, CDR1 is DFQATT and CDR2 SNEGSKA (reference sequence). The CDR3 is 11 amino acids. Trimming cost V 4 bases and J 11 bases; bases outside gene matches: 7. As DNA, the CDR3 is TGCAGTGCTACATTCGGGGACAGTGCTTTCTTT. Translating it yields CSATFGDSAFF.

The CDR3 is CASGGSVQETQYF. Here the CDR3 DNA reads TGTGCCAGCGGGGGGAGTGTTCAAGAGACCCAGTACTTC. V is TRBV18 and J is TRBJ2-5, with D possibly matching TRBD2 (6 bases). The germline V and J ends were trimmed by 8 bases and 2 bases, with 12 bases remaining between them. Germline V lookup: CDR1 KGHSH, CDR2 LQKENI. The CDR3 totals 13 residues.

The J gene is TRBJ2-7, the V gene TRBV9; 10 positions agree with TRBD1. V was clipped by 2 bases and J by 5 bases; unmatched bases: 13. The length of the CDR3 is 17 residues. Germline CDR1 is SGDLS and CDR2 is YYNGEE. CDR3 protein: CASSVYRRQGASHEQYF. DNA of the CDR3: TGTGCCAGCAGCGTCTACCGCAGACAGGGGGCGTCCCACGAGCAGTACTTC.

V is TRBV6-5 and J is TRBJ2-1, with 10 bases matching TRBD2. The CDR3 sequence is 13 residues long. The germline CDR1 and CDR2 sequences are MNHEY and SVGAGI. V lost 8 bases and J lost 14; bases outside the gene matches: 12. Here the CDR3 reads CASRFPSGSSEFF. The CDR3, as DNA: TGTGCCAGCCGGTTTCCTAGCGGGAGCTCGGAGTTCTTC.

The chain uses TRBV7-9 and TRBJ2-2, with 8 bases fitting TRBD1. V shed 3 bases, J shed 5 bases, and the junction held 5 bases outside the gene matches. This CDR3 comprises 15 residues. The V gene's germline CDR1 is SEHNR and CDR2 FQNEAQ (reference sequence). The CDR3 DNA reads as TGTGCCAGCAGCTTCGCAGGGGGCAGGACCGGGGAGCTGTTTTTT. Translation: CASSFAGGRTGELFF.

The rearrangement joins TRBV19 to TRBJ2-7; 7 positions match TRBD1. This CDR3 region has 14 residues. The junction had 2 bases not matched to a gene; V was cut back by 3 bases and J by 0 bases. The germline V gene has CDR1 LNHDA and CDR2 SQIVND (reference sequence). The CDR3 bases are TGTGCCAGTAGTATGGACAGGAGCTCCTACGAGCAGTACTTC. Encoded protein: CASSMDRSSYEQYF.

The chain recombines TRBV11-3 with TRBJ1-1; no clear D. Germline CDR1 and CDR2: SGHNT and YENEEA. The CDR3 totals 12 residues. Trimming took 0 bases from V and 11 from J, leaving 10 bases between them. The CDR3 protein is CASSLDRSSAFF. The CDR3 bases are TGTGCCAGCAGCTTAGATCGCAGTTCTGCTTTCTTT.

V gene TRBV5-1 combines with J gene TRBJ1-1; 11 bases fit TRBD1. With 0 bases clipped from V and 6 bases from J, the junction kept 4 bases outside the gene matches. CDR1 is SGHRS and CDR2 is YFSETQ in the germline V gene. The CDR3 is 15 amino acids. The CDR3 nucleotides are TGCGCCAGCAGCTTGGAGAGGACAGGGGGCCCTGAAGCTTTCTTT. Its protein product is CASSLERTGGPEAFF.

This clone was counted only a few times. This chain joins TRBV2 and TRBJ1-5; 7 bases match TRBD1. CDR1 and CDR2 (germline): SNHLY, FYNNEI. With 8 bases clipped from V and 1 base from J, the junction kept 11 bases outside the gene matches. CDR3 size: 16 residues. CDR3 DNA: TGTGCCAGCCGACAGGGACGGGGATGGAGCAATCAGCCCCAGCATTTT. This sequence encodes CASRQGRGWSNQPQHF.

The chain has TRBV5-5 and TRBJ2-2; the D gene is possibly TRBD2 (6 bases). V was shortened by 2 bases and J by 6 bases, with 8 bases between the two germline ends. Per germline, CDR1 SGHKS and CDR2 YYEKEE (reference sequence). The CDR3 has 13 amino acids. The CDR3 DNA reads as TGTGCCAGCAGCTTCGGGGGAGCCGGGGAGCTGTTTTTT. Translation gives CASSFGGAGELFF.

Ten or more counts support this clone. This chain joins TRBV18 and TRBJ2-7; weak D call: TRBD2 (5 bases). Trimming cost V 1 base and J 2 bases, with 12 bases left between them. Germline assignment: CDR1 KGHSH and CDR2 LQKENI. This CDR3 is 15 amino acids long. CDR3 DNA sequence: TGTGCCAGCTCACCACAAGGAGGTGGTACCTACGAGCAGTACTTC. It encodes CASSPQGGGTYEQYF.

The V gene is TRBV7-9, the J gene TRBJ2-7; D remains ambiguous. The CDR3 contains 10 residues. Deletions cut 5 bases from V and 4 bases from J, with 3 bases between. In germline, CDR1 is SEHNR, CDR2 FQNEAQ (reference sequence). CDR3 protein: CASSTYEQYF. CDR3 coding DNA: TGTGCCAGCAGCACATACGAGCAGTACTTC.

V and J are TRBV10-1 and TRBJ2-3, with 10 bases aligning to TRBD2. This CDR3 is 15 amino acids long. Germline trimming cut 5 bases from V and 1 base from J; bases unmatched to any gene: 3. Looked up from germline, CDR1 is WNHNN and CDR2 is SYGVQD (reference sequence). CDR3 region: CASSWTSGGTDTQYF. CDR3 nucleotide sequence: TGCGCCAGCAGTTGGACTAGCGGAGGCACAGATACGCAGTATTTT.

The chain carries TRBV10-2 and TRBJ2-7, with no clear D. V lost 6 bases, J lost 7 bases, and 7 bases lay in between. Germline CDR1 is WSHSY and CDR2 is SAAADI. The CDR3 is 10 residues long. The CDR3 DNA follows: TGCGCCAGCAGCCTCGAGGAGCAGTACTTC. This gives the protein CASSLEEQYF.

The gene calls are TRBV7-8 and TRBJ2-7; 10 bases map to TRBD2. The CDR3 has 16 amino acids. V lost 0 bases, J lost 5 bases, and 7 bases stayed unmatched. CDR1 SGHVS and CDR2 FQNEAQ come from the germline V gene. The CDR3 nucleotides read TGTGCCAGCAGCTTAGCCTCTAGCGGGAGATCCCACGAGCAGTACTTC. Translation gives CASSLASSGRSHEQYF.

The chain links TRBV28 to TRBJ1-1; D possibly corresponds to TRBD1 (6 bases). Germline values: CDR1 MDHEN, CDR2 SYDVKM. CDR3 length: 15 residues. V was shortened by 3 bases and J by 0 bases, with 11 bases between the two germline ends. This CDR3 reads CASSLGDTMNTEAFF. For the CDR3, the DNA is TGTGCCAGCAGTTTGGGGGACACAATGAACACTGAAGCTTTCTTT. Supplemented by reference TRBV28 and TRBJ1-1, the full variable domain reads DVKVTQSSRYLVKRTGEKVFLECVQDMDHENMFWYRQDPGLGLRLIYFSYDVKMKEKGDIPEGYSVSREKKERFSLILESASTNQTSMYLCASSLGDTMNTEAFFGQGTRLTVV.

The CDR3 here is CASSLGGASYEQYF. The CDR3 bases are TGTGCCAGCAGCTTAGGCGGGGCCTCCTACGAGCAGTACTTC. The chain links TRBV7-9 to TRBJ2-7, with D possibly TRBD2 on 6 matching bases. Germline V gene data show CDR1 as SEHNR and CDR2 as FQNEAQ (reference sequence). V was cut by 1 base and J by 0 bases, with 7 bases left in between. The CDR3 length is 14 residues.